The present entry profiles one T cell receptor (beta chain) with its context. Its cognate antigen is unknown. This entry comes from a study of vaccination and CD4 T cells after COVID-19. Treatment: approximately 10-day PBMC culture with coronavirus spike peptide pools or control peptides (ViraFEST assay). An Oncomine TCR Beta short-read assay was used to sequence the DNA from cultured CD4+ T cells. Using its own MiXCR run on the PCR reads, TCRdb lists one record per CDR3 protein. The sample records about 14,000 distinct CDR3 sequences, about half being singletons. This CDR3 has 14 residues. CDR1 and CDR2 from the germline V gene are SEHNR and FQNEAQ (reference sequence). Deletions cut 5 bases from V and 4 bases from J, with 14 bases between.

This chain connects TRBV7-9 to TRBJ1-1, with a weak D call TRBD1 (5 bases). Sequenced here: CD4+ T cells from blood, cultured in vitro, sampled before SARS-CoV-2 vaccination. The source is a human donor who had recovered from COVID-19. The CDR3 nucleotides read TGTGCCAGCAGCCGGGACCTTAGGATCACTGAAGCTTTCTTT. Translated, it gives CASSRDLRITEAFF. Full variable domain (rest looked up from reference TRBV7-9 and TRBJ1-1): DTGVSQNPRHKITKRGQNVTFRCDPISEHNRLYWYRQTLGQGPEFLTYFQNEAQLEKSRLLSDRFSAERPKGSFSTLEIQRTEQGDSAMYLCASSRDLRITEAFFGQGTRLTVV.